This is a list of T cell receptor beta chains from one sample in a study of T cells in Graves' hyperthyroidism and ophthalmopathy. One entry per CDR3 protein results from TCRdb running MiXCR on the multiplex PCR reads. Of roughly 420,000 distinct CDR3 sequences in the sample, roughly 13% were seen once. Sequenced material: blood. The receptors derive from a woman younger than 30 with Graves' hyperthyroidism. CDR3s include the opening cysteine and the closing phenylalanine or tryptophan.

V,J,CDR3
TRBV20-1,TRBJ1-6,CSAISVDRGLNSPLHF
TRBV20-1,TRBJ1-2,CSASSGTPKYTF
TRBV7-6,TRBJ2-7,CASSLAQVTGEGYEQYF
TRBV7-2,TRBJ1-2,CASSLGQASYYGYTF
TRBV11-2,TRBJ2-5,CASSLAASQETQYF
TRBV12-3/TRBV12-4,TRBJ1-2,CASSAPGQGSYGYTF
TRBV14,TRBJ2-2,CASSQVFSNTGELFF
TRBV28,TRBJ2-7,CASSVGRGLFSYEQYF
TRBV12-5,TRBJ2-3,CASGPGTSGSTDTQYF
TRBV6-1,TRBJ2-1,CASSLQGDNEQFF
TRBV6-5,TRBJ1-4,CASSYSAGSEKLFF
TRBV11-2,TRBJ2-1,CASSLADEQFF
TRBV3-1,TRBJ1-5,CASSPYYIDSNQPQHF
TRBV20-1,TRBJ1-5,CSASTESNQPQHF
TRBV11-2,TRBJ2-1,CASTPLGQGSYNEQFF
TRBV25-1,TRBJ1-4,CASSEFGEGGDEKLFF
TRBV5-1,TRBJ2-5,CASSLGSGKETQYF
TRBV18,TRBJ1-1,CASSPGDNTEAFF
TRBV18,TRBJ2-1,CASSPPGLAGDNEQFF
TRBV2,TRBJ2-3,CASSVSGRASDTQYF
TRBV12-3/TRBV12-4,TRBJ2-5,CASSGQGAYSETQYF
TRBV5-1,TRBJ1-2,CASSFGRLGGGYTF
TRBV6-1,TRBJ1-5,CASSQGQSQPQHF
TRBV27,TRBJ2-5,CASSFSGQPQETQYF
TRBV10-3,TRBJ2-1,CAISGGDGTANEQFF
TRBV30,TRBJ2-7,CAWSFTGFPWSREQYF
TRBV7-2,TRBJ2-5,CASSSFMAQYF
TRBV5-1,TRBJ2-1,CASSGPYNEQFF
TRBV7-6,TRBJ2-1,CASSLMGSRGINEQFF
TRBV14,TRBJ2-1,CASSQARGPYNEQFF
TRBV6-1,TRBJ2-7,CASIPPGQDEQYF
TRBV11-2,TRBJ2-5,CASSLVGGRAGETQYF
TRBV7-2,TRBJ2-5,CASSQNGETQYF
TRBV12-3/TRBV12-4,TRBJ2-7,CASSSKGQSSYEQYF
TRBV20-1,TRBJ2-1,CSARDSGTSGGGQFF
TRBV5-1,TRBJ2-7,CASSRDGTGSYEQYF
TRBV9,TRBJ2-3,CASSVSGRPLSTDTQYF
TRBV13,TRBJ2-1,CASSFRFNEQFF
TRBV30,TRBJ1-3,CASAATSGNTIYF
TRBV28,TRBJ2-7,CASNTYRVEQYF
TRBV28,TRBJ2-2,CASSPTRAGELFF
TRBV19,TRBJ2-1,CASSISAGGPNEQFF
TRBV3-1,TRBJ1-5,CASSQEGQGAGQPQHF
TRBV30,TRBJ2-2,CAWEDRGIGTGELFF
TRBV7-9,TRBJ2-1,CASSLARGVYNEQFF
TRBV2,TRBJ2-7,CASIRTGTVGEQYF
TRBV5-1,TRBJ2-7,CASSFYGTSDYEQYF
TRBV18,TRBJ1-3,CASSPEDTIYF
TRBV5-1,TRBJ2-1,CASSFRVSSYNEQFF
TRBV10-3,TRBJ2-2,CAISDPEGADTGELFF
TRBV5-1,TRBJ2-5,CASSQHLQGAFETQYF
TRBV15,TRBJ2-5,CATSRVASGKRETQYF
TRBV9,TRBJ1-6,CASSVFEGGRDNSPLHF
TRBV2,TRBJ1-6,CASRGTANNSPLHF
TRBV10-3,TRBJ1-1,CATGQVNTEAFF
TRBV9,TRBJ2-1,CASSVPRTSGEDNEQFF
TRBV20-1,TRBJ2-7,CSARDSSNGAYEQYF
TRBV9,TRBJ2-1,CASSVSGSYGNEQFF